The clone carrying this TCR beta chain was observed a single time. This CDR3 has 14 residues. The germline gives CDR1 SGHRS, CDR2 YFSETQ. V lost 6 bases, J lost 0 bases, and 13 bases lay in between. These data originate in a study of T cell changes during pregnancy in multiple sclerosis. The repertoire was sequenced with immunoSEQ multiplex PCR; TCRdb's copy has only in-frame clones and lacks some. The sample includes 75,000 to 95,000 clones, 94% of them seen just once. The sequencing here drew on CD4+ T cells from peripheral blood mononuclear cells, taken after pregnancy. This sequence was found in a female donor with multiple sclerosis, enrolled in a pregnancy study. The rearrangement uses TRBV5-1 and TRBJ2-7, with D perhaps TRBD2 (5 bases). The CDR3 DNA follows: TGCGCCAGCACCTCGGACTTGAACTCCTACGAGCAGTACTTC. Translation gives CASTSDLNSYEQYF.